Below are 18 T cell receptor beta chains sequenced from a single sample in a study of CD8 T cells in ankylosing spondylitis. TCRdb fed the 5' RACE reads into MiXCR, producing one record per CDR3 protein. The data contain approximately 150,000 distinct CDR3 sequences, approximately 44% of them singletons. Sequencing was done on a sample of synovial fluid, either unsorted or a sorted T cell fraction (not recorded which). These receptors were collected from a male donor with ankylosing spondylitis.

The rearrangement joins TRBV7-6 to TRBJ2-5; D may be TRBD2 (5 bases). The CDR3 is 13 residues long. CDR1 and CDR2 from the germline V gene are SGHVS and FNYEAQ. V was cut by 5 bases and J by 4 bases, with 11 bases left in between. The CDR3 DNA reads TGTGCCAGCAGCCCCCGAGGGAGAGAGACCCAGTACTTC. This translates into CASSPRGRETQYF.

The chain joins TRBV11-2 to TRBJ2-3; D is unclear. The germline CDR1 and CDR2 sequences are SGHAT and FQNNGV. The V end was cut by 2 bases, the J end by 6 bases, with 12 bases between. This CDR3 has 14 amino acids. The DNA for the CDR3 is TGTGCCAGCAGCTTAAGGACCTGGTTTGATACGCAGTATTTT. It encodes CASSLRTWFDTQYF.

The rearrangement uses TRBV7-3 and TRBJ2-3; 8 bases map to TRBD2. Germline-derived CDR1 and CDR2 are SGHTA and FQGTGA. This CDR3 region has 15 residues. V lost 5 bases, J lost 0 bases, and 4 bases stayed unmatched. The CDR3 DNA follows: TGTGCCAGCAGCCGCGGGAGGACTAGCACAGATACGCAGTATTTT. Translated: CASSRGRTSTDTQYF. Full variable domain (remainder filled in from reference TRBV7-3 and TRBJ2-3): GAGVSQTPSNKVTEKGKYVELRCDPISGHTALYWYRQSLGQGPEFLIYFQGTGAADDSGLPNDRFFAVRPEGSVSTLKIQRTERGDSAVYLCASSRGRTSTDTQYFGPGTRLTVL.

This chain links TRBV20-1 with TRBJ1-5; D unresolved. The V end lost 0 bases, the J end lost 5 bases, and 17 bases lay between the germline ends. This CDR3 comprises 16 residues. From germline, CDR1 is DFQATT and CDR2 SNEGSKA (reference sequence). The CDR3 DNA reads TGCAGTGCTAGAGATGTCGAAGGAAGTCTAGATCAGCCCCAGCATTTT. This gives the protein CSARDVEGSLDQPQHF.

V gene TRBV3-1 combines with J gene TRBJ2-1; 10 bases agree with TRBD2. With V trimmed by 0 bases and J by 5 bases, 4 bases remained unmatched. The CDR3 has 16 amino acids. Germline values: CDR1 LGHDT, CDR2 YNNKEL (reference sequence). The CDR3 region has the DNA TGTGCCAGCAGCCAAGATCGTCTAGCGGGGGACAATGAGCAGTTCTTC. Translated: CASSQDRLAGDNEQFF.

The rearrangement links TRBV9 to TRBJ2-7, with D perhaps TRBD1 (6 bases). V dropped 3 bases and J dropped 5 bases, with 9 bases sitting between them. The CDR3 runs to 12 residues. The V gene's germline CDR1 is SGDLS and CDR2 YYNGEE. CDR3 loop: CASSGRGNEQYF. In nucleotides, the CDR3 is TGTGCCAGCAGCGGTAGGGGGAACGAGCAGTACTTC. Based on the CDR3 plus reference TRBV9 and TRBJ2-7, the full variable domain is DSGVTQTPKHLITATGQRVTLRCSPRSGDLSVYWYQQSLDQGLQFLIQYYNGEERAKGNILERFSAQQFPDLHSELNLSSLELGDSALYFCASSGRGNEQYFGPGTRLTVT.

For the CDR3, the DNA is TGTGCCAGCAGAGGGTTCGCTGGAAACACCATATATTTT. This encodes CASRGFAGNTIYF. The V and J genes are TRBV27 and TRBJ1-3; D unresolved. This CDR3 contains 13 residues. The germline V gene encodes CDR1 MNHEY and CDR2 SMNVEV (reference sequence). V was shortened by 6 bases and J by 2 bases, with 8 bases between the two germline ends.

The sample holds a few counts of this clonotype. The rearrangement links TRBV20-1 to TRBJ1-4; D is unresolved. The CDR3 covers 12 residues. The germline gives CDR1 DFQATT, CDR2 SNEGSKA (reference sequence). The V and J ends lost 7 bases and 8 bases respectively, with 14 bases between them. The CDR3 nucleotides read TGCAGTGTCCGGAAGGTCAGAGAAAAACTGTTTTTT. It is translated as CSVRKVREKLFF.

This clonotype was observed a few times. The chain is built from TRBV28 and TRBJ2-3; D is uncertain. V was pared by 6 bases and J by 6 bases, with 13 bases between. The CDR3 has 13 amino acids. In germline, CDR1 is MDHEN, CDR2 SYDVKM. The CDR3: CASRTLGSDTQYF. CDR3 in DNA: TGTGCCAGCAGAACATTGGGGTCCGATACGCAGTATTTT.

The chain combines TRBV6-5 with TRBJ2-5; 8 bases are shared with TRBD2. Trimming at V came to 3 bases and at J to 2 bases, leaving 5 bases not matched to a gene. Germline V gene sequence: CDR1 MNHEY, CDR2 SVGAGI. This CDR3 comprises 15 residues. CDR3 DNA: TGTGCCAGCAGTTATGTAGCGGGGATGCAAGAGACCCAGTACTTC. As protein: CASSYVAGMQETQYF.

At least ten counts were recorded for this clonotype. The chain couples TRBV6-5 to TRBJ1-2; 7 nucleotides line up with TRBD1. V was pared by 10 bases and J by 2 bases, with 16 bases of the junction left unmatched. The CDR3 loop spans 16 amino acids. Germline-derived CDR1 and CDR2 are MNHEY and SVGAGI. The CDR3 here is CATVQRAGGVNYGYTF. In DNA form, the CDR3 reads TGTGCCACAGTTCAGCGGGCAGGGGGAGTCAACTATGGCTACACCTTC.

This clonotype was seen more than once but under ten times. V usage is TRBV5-1 and J usage is TRBJ2-7; perhaps TRBD1 as D (5 bases). CDR1 and CDR2 (germline): SGHRS, YFSETQ. V dropped 4 bases and J dropped 3 bases, with 14 bases sitting between them. CDR3 length equals 14 residues. This CDR3 is CASSQPGQYYEQYF. The CDR3 DNA is TGCGCCAGCAGCCAGCCCGGACAATACTACGAGCAGTACTTC.

This clonotype occurred many times. The V and J genes are TRBV4-1 and TRBJ2-7, with D tentatively TRBD1 (6 bases). CDR1 is MGHRA, CDR2 YSYEKL, per germline. The CDR3 consists of 15 residues. The V end lost 3 bases, the J end lost 3 bases, and 15 bases lay between the germline ends. The CDR3 sequence is CASSQDRDTFYEQYF. CDR3 DNA: TGCGCCAGCAGCCAGGACCGGGACACCTTCTACGAGCAGTACTTC.

The chain has TRBV12-3 or TRBV12-4 and TRBJ1-5; 7 nucleotides line up with TRBD1. V lost 4 bases to trimming and J lost 4 bases; unmatched junction nucleotides: 13. The CDR3 runs 17 residues. The CDR3 loop reads CASSSSLQGMRNQPQHF. The CDR3 DNA reads TGTGCCAGCAGTTCCTCCCTACAGGGGATGAGGAATCAGCCCCAGCATTTT.

This clonotype has only a few counts. The chain links TRBV20-1 to TRBJ2-5; D uncertain. CDR1 is DFQATT, CDR2 SNEGSKA, per germline (reference sequence). This CDR3 contains 14 residues. V lost 4 bases to trimming and J lost 2 bases, with 14 bases between them. CDR3 sequence: CSAKWDAQQETQYF. The CDR3, as DNA: TGCAGTGCTAAATGGGATGCACAGCAAGAGACCCAGTACTTC.

The CDR3 spells CASILSGRRNTGELFF. CDR3 DNA: TGTGCCAGCATCTTATCAGGCAGGAGGAACACCGGGGAGCTGTTTTTT. This sequence joins TRBV2 and TRBJ2-2; no reliable D call. V lost 7 bases and J lost 1, with 16 bases in between. This CDR3 spans 16 amino acids. Germline V lookup: CDR1 SNHLY, CDR2 FYNNEI.

This chain joins TRBV10-2 and TRBJ1-2, with 9 bases fitting TRBD1. The CDR3 runs 14 residues. With V trimmed by 7 bases and J by 0 bases, 3 bases remained unmatched. Germline values: CDR1 WSHSY, CDR2 SAAADI. The CDR3 region is CASTRQGANYGYTF. CDR3 bases: TGCGCCAGCACCCGACAGGGGGCTAACTATGGCTACACCTTC.

The chain recombines TRBV27 with TRBJ2-3; maybe TRBD1 (6 bases). V gave up 5 bases and J gave up 2 bases, with 11 bases separating them. CDR3 length: 14 residues. Germline loops: CDR1 MNHEY, CDR2 SMNVEV (reference sequence). The CDR3: CASSPQGITDTQYF. CDR3 in DNA: TGTGCCAGCAGTCCGCAGGGGATCACAGATACGCAGTATTTT.